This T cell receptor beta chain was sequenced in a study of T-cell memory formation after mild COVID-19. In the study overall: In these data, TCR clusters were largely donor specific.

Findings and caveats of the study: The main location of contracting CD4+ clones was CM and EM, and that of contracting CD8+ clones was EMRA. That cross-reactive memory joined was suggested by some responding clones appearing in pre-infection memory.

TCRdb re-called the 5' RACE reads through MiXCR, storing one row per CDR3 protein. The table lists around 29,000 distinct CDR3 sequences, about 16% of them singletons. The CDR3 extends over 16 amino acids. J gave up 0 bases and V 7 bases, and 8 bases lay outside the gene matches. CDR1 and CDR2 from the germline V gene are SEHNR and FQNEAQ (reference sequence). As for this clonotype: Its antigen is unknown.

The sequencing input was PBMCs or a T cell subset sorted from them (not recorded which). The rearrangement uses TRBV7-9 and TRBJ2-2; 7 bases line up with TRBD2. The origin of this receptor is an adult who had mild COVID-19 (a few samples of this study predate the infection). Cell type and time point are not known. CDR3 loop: CASTIIGGSNTGELFF. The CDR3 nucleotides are TGTGCCAGCACCATAATCGGGGGGTCGAACACCGGGGAGCTGTTTTTT.